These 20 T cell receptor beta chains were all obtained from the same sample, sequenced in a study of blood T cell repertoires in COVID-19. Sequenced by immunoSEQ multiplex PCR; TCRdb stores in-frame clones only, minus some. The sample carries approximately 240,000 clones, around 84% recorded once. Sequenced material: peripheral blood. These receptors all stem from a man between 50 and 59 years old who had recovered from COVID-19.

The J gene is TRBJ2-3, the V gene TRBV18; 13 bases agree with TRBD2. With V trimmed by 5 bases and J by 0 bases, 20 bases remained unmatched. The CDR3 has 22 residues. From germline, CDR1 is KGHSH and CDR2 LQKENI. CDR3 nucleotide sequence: TGTGCCAGCTCATCTCGGGGCAGGGACGCCGGGACTAGCGGGGTCAGCACAGATACGCAGTATTTT. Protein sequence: CASSSRGRDAGTSGVSTDTQYF.

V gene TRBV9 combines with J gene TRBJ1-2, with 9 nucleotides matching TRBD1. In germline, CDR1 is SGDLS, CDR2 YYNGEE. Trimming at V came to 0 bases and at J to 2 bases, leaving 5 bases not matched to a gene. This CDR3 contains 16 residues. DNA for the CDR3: TGTGCCAGCAGCGTAGATTATGGGACAGGGAACTATGGCTACACCTTC. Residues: CASSVDYGTGNYGYTF.

CDR3 protein: CASSNHPGLARSGPSSTDTQYF. In DNA, the CDR3 is TGTGCCAGCAGCAATCACCCGGGACTAGCTCGAAGCGGCCCCTCTAGCACAGATACGCAGTATTTT. The chain joins TRBV21-1 to TRBJ2-3; TRBD2 reflects the table's D call only, with no check against the DNA. TRBV21-1 is tagged as a pseudogene. The CDR3 length is 22 residues.

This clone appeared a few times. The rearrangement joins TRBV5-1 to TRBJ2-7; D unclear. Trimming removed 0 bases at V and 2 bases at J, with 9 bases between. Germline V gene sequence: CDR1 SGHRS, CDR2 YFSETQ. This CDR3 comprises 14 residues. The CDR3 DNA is TGCGCCAGCAGCTTGGTGACAACACCCTACGAGCAGTACTTC. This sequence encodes CASSLVTTPYEQYF.

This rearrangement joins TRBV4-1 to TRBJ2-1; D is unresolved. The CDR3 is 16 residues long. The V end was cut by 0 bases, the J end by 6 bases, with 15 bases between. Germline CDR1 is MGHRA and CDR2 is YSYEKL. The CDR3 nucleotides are TGCGCCAGCAGCCAAGATCGAAGGAGCCGCCTCAATGAGCAGTTCTTC. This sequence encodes CASSQDRRSRLNEQFF.

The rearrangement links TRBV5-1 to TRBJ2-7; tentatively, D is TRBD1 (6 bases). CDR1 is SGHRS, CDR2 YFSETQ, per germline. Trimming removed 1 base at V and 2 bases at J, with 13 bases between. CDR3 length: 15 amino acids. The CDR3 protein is CASSLQQGPTYEQYF. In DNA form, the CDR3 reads TGCGCCAGCAGCTTGCAACAGGGCCCTACCTACGAGCAGTACTTC.

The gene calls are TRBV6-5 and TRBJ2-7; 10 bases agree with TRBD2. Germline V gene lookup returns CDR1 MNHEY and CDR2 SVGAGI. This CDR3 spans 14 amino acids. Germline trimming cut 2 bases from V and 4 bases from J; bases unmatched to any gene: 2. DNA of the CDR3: TGTGCCAGCAGTTACCAGCGGGAGGGGTACGAGCAGTACTTC. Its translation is CASSYQREGYEQYF.

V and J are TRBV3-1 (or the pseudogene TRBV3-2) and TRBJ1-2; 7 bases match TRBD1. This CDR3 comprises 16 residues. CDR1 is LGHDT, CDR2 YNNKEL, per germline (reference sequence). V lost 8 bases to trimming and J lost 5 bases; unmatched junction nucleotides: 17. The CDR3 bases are TGTGCCAGCTTCGGACAGGCGCCACGCGGGCTATATGGCTACACCTTC. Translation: CASFGQAPRGLYGYTF.

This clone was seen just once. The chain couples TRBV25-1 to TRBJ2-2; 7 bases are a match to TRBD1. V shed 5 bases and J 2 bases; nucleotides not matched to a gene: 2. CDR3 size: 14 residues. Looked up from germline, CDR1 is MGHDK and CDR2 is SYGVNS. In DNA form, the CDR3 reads TGTGCCAGCAGTCGACAGGGAAACACCGGGGAGCTGTTTTTT. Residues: CASSRQGNTGELFF. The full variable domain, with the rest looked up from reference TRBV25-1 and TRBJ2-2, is EADIYQTPRYLVIGTGKKITLECSQTMGHDKMYWYQQDPGMELHLIHYSYGVNSTEKGDLSSESTVSRIRTEHFPLTLESARPSHTSQYLCASSRQGNTGELFFGEGSRLTVL.

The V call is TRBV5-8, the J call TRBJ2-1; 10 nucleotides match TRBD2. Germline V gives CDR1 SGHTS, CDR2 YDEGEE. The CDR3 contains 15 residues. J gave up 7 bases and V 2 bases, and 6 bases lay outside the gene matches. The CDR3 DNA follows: TGTGCCAGCAGCTTTAAAACTAGCGGGAAAAATGAGCAGTTCTTC. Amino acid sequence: CASSFKTSGKNEQFF.

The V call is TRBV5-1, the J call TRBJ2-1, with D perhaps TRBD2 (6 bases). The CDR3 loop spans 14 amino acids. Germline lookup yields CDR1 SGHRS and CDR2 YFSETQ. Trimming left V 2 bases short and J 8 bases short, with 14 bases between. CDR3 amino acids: CASSLPGSAHEQFF. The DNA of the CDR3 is TGCGCCAGCAGCTTACCCGGGAGTGCCCATGAGCAGTTCTTC.

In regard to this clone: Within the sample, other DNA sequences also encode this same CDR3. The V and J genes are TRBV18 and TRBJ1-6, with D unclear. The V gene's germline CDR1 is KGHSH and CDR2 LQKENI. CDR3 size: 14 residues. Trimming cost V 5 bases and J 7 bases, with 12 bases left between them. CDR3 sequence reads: CASSSDRKNSPLHF. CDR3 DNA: TGTGCCAGCTCATCCGATAGAAAAAATTCACCCCTCCACTTT.

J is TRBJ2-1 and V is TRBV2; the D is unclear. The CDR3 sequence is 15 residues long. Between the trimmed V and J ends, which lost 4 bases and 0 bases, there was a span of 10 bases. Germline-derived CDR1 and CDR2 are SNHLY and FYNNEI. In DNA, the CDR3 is TGTGCCAGCAGTGCGGGTGATCGCTCCTACAATGAGCAGTTCTTC. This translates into CASSAGDRSYNEQFF.

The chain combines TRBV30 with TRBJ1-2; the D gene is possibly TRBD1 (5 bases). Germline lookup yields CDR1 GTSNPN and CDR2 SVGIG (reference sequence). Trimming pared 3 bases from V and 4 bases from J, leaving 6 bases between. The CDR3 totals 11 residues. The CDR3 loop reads CAWRGLYGYTF. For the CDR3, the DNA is TGTGCCTGGAGGGGACTCTATGGCTACACCTTC. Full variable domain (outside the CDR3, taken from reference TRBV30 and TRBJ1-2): SQTIHQWPATLVQPVGSPLSLECTVEGTSNPNLYWYRQAAGRGLQLLFYSVGIGQISSEVPQNLSASRPQDRQFILSSKKLLLSDSGFYLCAWRGLYGYTFGSGTRLTVV.

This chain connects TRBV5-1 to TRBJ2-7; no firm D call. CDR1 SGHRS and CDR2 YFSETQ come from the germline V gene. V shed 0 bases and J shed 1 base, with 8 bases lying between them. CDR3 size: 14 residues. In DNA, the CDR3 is TGCGCCAGCAGCTTGGAGCTGGTTTCCTACGAGCAGTACTTC. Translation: CASSLELVSYEQYF.

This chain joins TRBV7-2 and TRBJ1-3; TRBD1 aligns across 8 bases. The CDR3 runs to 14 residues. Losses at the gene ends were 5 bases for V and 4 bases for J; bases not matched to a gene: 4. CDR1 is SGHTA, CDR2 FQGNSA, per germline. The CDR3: CASSPRQGGNTIYF. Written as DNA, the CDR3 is TGTGCCAGCAGCCCTAGACAGGGGGGAAACACCATATATTTT.

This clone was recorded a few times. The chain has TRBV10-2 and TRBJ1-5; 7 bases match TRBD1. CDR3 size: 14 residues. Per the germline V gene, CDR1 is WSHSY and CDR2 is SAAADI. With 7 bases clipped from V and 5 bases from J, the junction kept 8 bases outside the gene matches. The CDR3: CASNPTGTHQPQHF. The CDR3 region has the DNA TGCGCCAGCAACCCGACAGGGACGCATCAGCCCCAGCATTTT.

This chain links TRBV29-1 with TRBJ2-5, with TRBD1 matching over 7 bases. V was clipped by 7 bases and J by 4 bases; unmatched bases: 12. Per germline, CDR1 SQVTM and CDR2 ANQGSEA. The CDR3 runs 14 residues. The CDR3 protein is CSASTGPRGETQYF. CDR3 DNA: TGCAGCGCCTCGACAGGGCCAAGGGGAGAGACCCAGTACTTC.

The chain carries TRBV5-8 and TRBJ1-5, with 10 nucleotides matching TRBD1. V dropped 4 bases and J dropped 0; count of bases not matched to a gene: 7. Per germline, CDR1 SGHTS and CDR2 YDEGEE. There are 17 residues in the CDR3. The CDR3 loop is CASSLTGTGVSNQPQHF. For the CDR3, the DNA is TGTGCCAGCAGCCTTACCGGGACAGGGGTTAGCAATCAGCCCCAGCATTTT.

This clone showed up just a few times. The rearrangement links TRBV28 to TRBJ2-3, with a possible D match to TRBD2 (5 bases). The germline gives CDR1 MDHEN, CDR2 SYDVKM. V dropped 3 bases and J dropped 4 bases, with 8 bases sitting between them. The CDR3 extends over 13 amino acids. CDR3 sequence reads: CASSLWRPDTQYF. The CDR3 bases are TGTGCCAGCAGTTTGTGGAGGCCAGATACGCAGTATTTT.